The rows below give T cell receptor beta chains drawn from one sample of a study of blood T cell repertoires in COVID-19. This table comes from immunoSEQ multiplex PCR, and its TCRdb copy is limited to in-frame clones, with some not included. The data show some 44,000 clones, 70% to 90% seen once. The sample comprised peripheral blood. Source of these receptors: a human donor in a cohort sampled during active COVID-19. Both conserved end residues are part of each CDR3. Fields, in order: clone size, V gene, J gene, CDR3 protein. Only part of the rows carry a size: once, few, many, or a class if the clone is expanded.

clone_size: -
v_call: TRBV5-4
j_call: TRBJ1-1
cdr3_aa: CASSQGGLGAFF

clone_size: -
v_call: TRBV5-4
j_call: TRBJ2-5
cdr3_aa: CASSRERGSETQYF

clone_size: -
v_call: TRBV2
j_call: TRBJ1-6
cdr3_aa: CASRYFPDSPLHF

clone_size: -
v_call: TRBV27
j_call: TRBJ1-2
cdr3_aa: CASSLSRAGPMGYTF

clone_size: -
v_call: TRBV10-2
j_call: TRBJ2-5
cdr3_aa: CASTRQASPQETQYF

clone_size: -
v_call: TRBV18
j_call: TRBJ1-1
cdr3_aa: CASSPRGRGTEAFF

clone_size: -
v_call: TRBV27
j_call: TRBJ2-2
cdr3_aa: CASSLRVPGQVNTGELFF

clone_size: -
v_call: TRBV9
j_call: TRBJ1-6
cdr3_aa: CASSAPYNSPLHF

clone_size: -
v_call: TRBV19
j_call: TRBJ1-6
cdr3_aa: CASSERGTSPLHF

clone_size: -
v_call: TRBV30
j_call: TRBJ2-1
cdr3_aa: CAWSVSGGQFF

clone_size: -
v_call: TRBV24-1
j_call: TRBJ2-3
cdr3_aa: CATSDGAWADTQYF

clone_size: -
v_call: TRBV3-1/TRBV3-2
j_call: TRBJ2-7
cdr3_aa: CASSPSGPTSGGSYEQYF

clone_size: few
v_call: TRBV19
j_call: TRBJ2-2
cdr3_aa: CASRGTSGTGELFF

clone_size: -
v_call: TRBV19
j_call: TRBJ1-3
cdr3_aa: CASTRDSYGNTIYF

clone_size: -
v_call: TRBV7-2
j_call: TRBJ1-1
cdr3_aa: CASSSYTEAFF

clone_size: -
v_call: TRBV7-3
j_call: TRBJ2-3
cdr3_aa: CASSLFGGASTDTQYF

clone_size: -
v_call: TRBV11-3
j_call: TRBJ2-5
cdr3_aa: CASSLNGQGRETQYF

clone_size: -
v_call: TRBV7-9
j_call: TRBJ1-2
cdr3_aa: CASSLIGTGNGYTF

clone_size: -
v_call: TRBV7-6
j_call: TRBJ2-3
cdr3_aa: CASSPFTADTQYF

clone_size: -
v_call: TRBV10-1
j_call: TRBJ1-2
cdr3_aa: CASSPRRAHYGYTF

clone_size: once
v_call: TRBV29-1
j_call: TRBJ1-2
cdr3_aa: CSVARDSGYGYTF

clone_size: -
v_call: TRBV11-3
j_call: TRBJ2-5
cdr3_aa: CASSEGSGTQYF

clone_size: -
v_call: TRBV27
j_call: TRBJ1-5
cdr3_aa: CASSSGQAGYQPQHF

clone_size: -
v_call: TRBV7-6
j_call: TRBJ2-3
cdr3_aa: CASSLYPTSGGAPDTQYF

clone_size: -
v_call: TRBV5-4
j_call: TRBJ2-7
cdr3_aa: CASSFQGLDEQYF

clone_size: -
v_call: TRBV4-1
j_call: TRBJ1-2
cdr3_aa: CASSQRETYGYTF

clone_size: -
v_call: TRBV30
j_call: TRBJ1-2
cdr3_aa: CAWDRVGYGYTF

clone_size: once
v_call: TRBV30
j_call: TRBJ1-5
cdr3_aa: CAWSGQGASNQPQHF

clone_size: -
v_call: TRBV6-6
j_call: TRBJ2-5
cdr3_aa: CASSYGSGGHGETQYF

clone_size: -
v_call: TRBV11-2
j_call: TRBJ2-3
cdr3_aa: CASSPWTGGGTDTQYF

clone_size: -
v_call: TRBV27
j_call: TRBJ1-2
cdr3_aa: CASRIIQGRGNYGYTF